A few counts support the clone carrying this T cell receptor beta chain. Antigen specificity is unknown. The record originates from a study of T cells in Graves' hyperthyroidism and ophthalmopathy. Findings of the study overall: In validation, the model predicted ophthalmopathy. These predictions came a median roughly six months before onset. Most expanded thyroid clonotypes above 0.001 recurred in blood.

Amplified regions were TCR beta CDR3 sequences from RNA transcripts. A first-round RT-PCR of the TCR CDR3 used the HTBI primer set. MiXCR, applied by TCRdb to the multiplex PCR reads, yields one record per CDR3 protein. Among 450,000 to 500,000 distinct CDR3 sequences listed, roughly 22% were seen once. The diagnostic basis comprised clinical symptoms, serum thyroxine and TRAb, thyroid ultrasound and orbital computed tomography. Each 10 ml fresh peripheral blood draw supplied the PBMCs. Germline CDR1 and CDR2: LGHDT and YNNKEL (reference sequence). V lost 7 bases to trimming and J lost 5 bases, with 15 bases between them. There are 14 residues in the CDR3.

This rearrangement joins TRBV3-1 to TRBJ2-1; TRBD2 is a possible D gene (6 bases). The clonotype comes from a woman aged 70 to 79 with Graves' ophthalmopathy. The sequenced sample consisted of blood. The CDR3 spells CASNLASANNEQFF. The CDR3 DNA follows: TGTGCCAGCAACCTGGCTAGCGCAAACAATGAGCAGTTCTTC.